These 25 T cell receptor beta chains were all obtained from the same sample, sequenced in a study of metastatic and nonmetastatic thyroid tumors. TCRdb re-called the PCR reads with MiXCR. The repertoire holds about 40,000 clones, with more than 9.5% as singletons. Nobody among the patients had been given any treatment before thyroid surgery. The sample consisted of blood. The receptor set was obtained from a female donor with papillary thyroid cancer or a benign thyroid nodule (not recorded which). Some clones in this sample may be carry-over from other donors' samples.

At least ten counts were recorded for this clone. The chain carries TRBV19 and TRBJ2-1; 7 nucleotides line up with TRBD2. This CDR3 is built from 15 residues. V dropped 3 bases and J dropped 4; count of bases not matched to a gene: 6. CDR1 and CDR2 (germline): LNHDA, SQIVND (reference sequence). CDR3 nucleotides: TGTGCCAGTAGTATTCTAGCGGAGGGGTACAATGAGCAGTTCTTC. Translating gives CASSILAEGYNEQFF.

The sample holds many counts of this clone. Being one base from a much bigger clone, this may be a read error. V usage is TRBV27 and J usage is TRBJ2-1; D not certain. The V gene's germline CDR1 is MNHEY and CDR2 SMNVEV (reference sequence). CDR3 size: 15 residues. The CDR3 here is CANSLLWGSYNEQFF. Here the CDR3 DNA reads TGTGCCAACAGTTTATTGTGGGGATCCTACAATGAGCAGTTCTTC.

This clone was detected many times. The gene calls are TRBV11-2 and TRBJ2-4; D is perhaps TRBD2 (6 bases). CDR3 length equals 19 residues. Germline V gene lookup returns CDR1 SGHAT and CDR2 FQNNGV. Trimming pared 1 base from V and 0 bases from J, leaving 19 bases between. The CDR3 sequence: CASSLGWVSGELAKNIQYF. CDR3 DNA: TGTGCCAGCAGCTTAGGATGGGTGTCGGGGGAACTAGCCAAAAACATTCAGTACTTC.

This clone was detected ten times or more. Since a much larger clone is just one base distant, this may be a read error. The chain is built from TRBV12-3 or TRBV12-4 and TRBJ1-3, with a possible D match to TRBD1 (5 bases). The CDR3 runs 17 residues. The V end was cut by 4 bases, the J end by 0 bases, with 16 bases between. The CDR3 DNA reads as TGTGCCAGCAGTTCCCAGGCAGGGACGAGCTCTGGAAACACCATATATTTT. This translates into CASSSQAGTSSGNTIYF.

The sample holds many counts of this clone. The gene calls are TRBV27 and TRBJ1-2, with TRBD1 matching 7 bases. The ends lost 3 bases at V and 4 bases at J; junction bases unmatched: 14. The CDR3 is 17 residues long. Germline loops: CDR1 MNHEY, CDR2 SMNVEV (reference sequence). The CDR3 sequence is CASSFVGSGRGSYGYTF. CDR3 DNA sequence: TGTGCCAGCAGTTTTGTTGGGTCGGGCAGGGGGTCCTATGGCTACACCTTC.

This clone was recorded many times. This chain joins TRBV5-4 and TRBJ2-1; D is uncertain. The CDR3 has 16 residues. V lost 0 bases to trimming and J lost 0 bases, with 10 bases between them. Germline CDR1 is SGHNT and CDR2 is YYREEE (reference sequence). In nucleotides, the CDR3 is TGTGCCAGCAGCTTGGGATCCCCTAGCTCCTACAATGAGCAGTTCTTC. Translated, it gives CASSLGSPSSYNEQFF.

The chain is built from TRBV11-2 and TRBJ2-1; 8 bases map to TRBD2. The CDR3 is 15 residues long. CDR1 and CDR2 (germline): SGHAT, FQNNGV. The junction had 10 bases not matched to a gene; V was cut back by 5 bases and J by 7 bases. As DNA, the CDR3 is TGTGCCAGCAGCCTCGACCGACTAGCGTTTAATGAGCAGTTCTTC. This translates into CASSLDRLAFNEQFF.

This clone occurred many times. J is TRBJ2-5 and V is TRBV19, with TRBD1 identical over 7 bases. Germline trimming cut 3 bases from V and 3 bases from J; bases unmatched to any gene: 10. The length of the CDR3 is 16 residues. Germline values: CDR1 LNHDA, CDR2 SQIVND (reference sequence). Here the CDR3 DNA reads TGTGCCAGTAGTATTAGTCCCGACAGGGTAAAAGAGACCCAGTACTTC. It translates to CASSISPDRVKETQYF.

This clone was seen repeatedly, ten times or more. This sequence joins TRBV3-1 and TRBJ1-1; maybe TRBD1 (5 bases). Trimming shortened V by 1 base and J by 2 bases, and 11 bases separated the two germline ends. CDR1 LGHDT and CDR2 YNNKEL come from the germline V gene (reference sequence). The CDR3 length is 15 residues. CDR3: CASSQGGLYNTEAFF. The CDR3 bases are TGTGCCAGCAGCCAAGGGGGCCTCTACAACACTGAAGCTTTCTTT.

There are a few counts of this clone. A read error may account for a junction end that differs from germline. This chain connects TRBV27 to TRBJ2-2, with 10 bases lining up with TRBD2. In germline, CDR1 is MNHEY, CDR2 SMNVEV (reference sequence). The CDR3 runs 16 residues. CDR3 nucleotide sequence: TGTGCCAGCAGTTTTAGCGGGAGGTACCACACCGGGGAGCCGTTTTTT. Translated, it gives CASSFSGRYHTGEPFF.

This clone was found many times. The V and J genes are TRBV20-1 and TRBJ2-7, with 8 bases lining up with TRBD2. The trim removed 0 bases at V and 5 bases at J, leaving 9 bases unmatched. The CDR3 loop spans 15 amino acids. Germline V CDR1 and CDR2: DFQATT, SNEGSKA (reference sequence). The CDR3 is CSARDFSGSIHEQYF. The CDR3 bases are TGCAGTGCTAGAGATTTCAGCGGGAGCATCCACGAGCAGTACTTC.

This clone has at least ten counts. The chain is built from TRBV4-2 and TRBJ1-1, with D maybe TRBD1 (5 bases). V was shortened by 0 bases and J by 3 bases, with 23 bases between the two germline ends. The CDR3 is made up of 19 amino acids. Germline V gene sequence: CDR1 LGHNA, CDR2 YNFKEQ. This CDR3 is CASSQDTGPVQWGDTEAFF. CDR3 nucleotides: TGTGCCAGCAGCCAAGATACAGGACCCGTCCAGTGGGGGGACACTGAAGCTTTCTTT.

This clone appeared many times. In nucleotides, the CDR3 is TGTGCCAGCAGCCTTACGGGGGCAGCCTATGGCTACACCTTC. This encodes CASSLTGAAYGYTF. The rearrangement joins TRBV11-3 to TRBJ1-2; possible D gene TRBD1, 6 bases. V lost 5 bases to trimming and J lost 4 bases, with 14 bases between them. CDR1 SGHNT and CDR2 YENEEA come from the germline V gene. CDR3 length: 14 amino acids.

This clone was seen many times. The chain combines TRBV19 with TRBJ2-4; 10 nucleotides agree with TRBD2. Germline CDR1 reads LNHDA; CDR2 reads SQIVND (reference sequence). V lost 6 bases, J lost 0 bases, and 8 bases stayed unmatched. This CDR3 is 17 amino acids long. CDR3 in amino acids: CASRGSGRALAKNIQYF. For the CDR3, the DNA is TGTGCCAGTAGAGGAAGCGGGAGGGCCTTAGCCAAAAACATTCAGTACTTC.

This clone was seen repeatedly, ten times or more. This may be a read error: a much more frequent sequence differs by one nucleotide. The chain couples TRBV11-2 to TRBJ1-2, with 9 bases that match TRBD1. CDR1 is SGHAT, CDR2 FQNNGV, per germline. This CDR3 comprises 13 residues. CDR3 sequence: CASSSDRGYGYIF. DNA for the CDR3: TGTGCCAGCAGCTCGGACAGGGGCTATGGCTACATCTTC.

This clone showed up just a few times. This rearrangement joins TRBV19 to TRBJ2-2, with D hard to call. This CDR3 region has 12 residues. Germline CDR1 and CDR2: LNHDA and SQIVND (reference sequence). With 3 bases removed from V and 7 bases from J, the gap between germline ends came to 6 bases. CDR3 in amino acids: CASSIGYGELFF. The CDR3 DNA reads as TGTGCCAGTAGTATCGGCTACGGGGAGCTGTTTTTT.

This clone occurred a few times. The rearrangement uses TRBV25-1 and TRBJ2-1; TRBD2 matches 7 bases. This CDR3 comprises 13 residues. The ends lost 7 bases at V and 10 bases at J; junction bases unmatched: 10. Per the germline V gene, CDR1 is MGHDK and CDR2 is SYGVNS. For the CDR3, the DNA is TGTGCCAGCATGGGGATGGGAGGGGTCGAGCAGTTCTTC. Protein: CASMGMGGVEQFF.

This clone was seen repeatedly, ten times or more. This chain's CDR3 is CASSSSMNTEAFF. CDR3 nucleotide sequence: TGTGCCAGCAGCTCTTCAATGAACACTGAAGCTTTCTTT. This chain connects TRBV6-4 to TRBJ1-1; D gene unclear. The V end lost 6 bases, the J end lost 0 bases, and 8 bases lay between the germline ends. Germline V CDR1 and CDR2: MRHNA, SNTAGT. The CDR3 has 13 residues.

Many counts were recorded for this clone. This sequence joins TRBV29-1 and TRBJ2-7, with 12 positions matching TRBD1. The V and J ends lost 6 bases and 2 bases, in that order; junction bases with no gene match: 5. This CDR3 is built from 14 residues. In germline, CDR1 is SQVTM, CDR2 ANQGSEA. The CDR3 here is CSVEGQGATYEQYF. The CDR3 DNA sequence: TGCAGCGTCGAGGGACAGGGGGCTACCTACGAGCAGTACTTC.

This clone was counted ten times or more. The chain combines TRBV13 with TRBJ2-1; 13 bases align to TRBD2. Germline CDR1 and CDR2: PRHDT and FYEKMQ (reference sequence). Trimming took 4 bases from V and 4 from J; bases not matched to a gene: 4. The CDR3 contains 16 residues. CDR3 amino acids: CASSSRTSGSYNEQFF. The CDR3 DNA sequence: TGTGCCAGCAGCTCAAGGACTAGCGGGAGTTACAATGAGCAGTTCTTC.

In the case of this clone: The CDR3 ends on some other residue instead of the conserved phenylalanine or tryptophan, so this is likely a read error. The sample contains more than one DNA sequence encoding this CDR3. CDR3 bases: TGCAGTGCTACACCACCTGGACAGGACAGAGGCGAGCAGTACCTC. This encodes CSATPPGQDRGEQYL. The J gene is TRBJ2-7, the V gene TRBV20-1; TRBD1 agrees at 7 bases. V lost 4 bases and J lost 6; bases outside the gene matches: 15. In germline, CDR1 is DFQATT, CDR2 SNEGSKA (reference sequence). This CDR3 is built from 15 residues.

This clone occurred many times. The chain has TRBV28 and TRBJ1-5; a weak D match, TRBD1 (5 bases). Per germline, CDR1 MDHEN and CDR2 SYDVKM. Trimming removed 4 bases at V and 5 bases at J, with 15 bases between. This CDR3 is built from 15 residues. The CDR3 protein is CASSSHGTADQPQHF. CDR3 DNA sequence: TGTGCCAGCAGTTCCCATGGGACCGCCGATCAGCCCCAGCATTTT.

With respect to this clone: Germline and junction disagree at one end, which may indicate a read error. This CDR3 is CASSPLLGTYEQYF. Here the CDR3 DNA reads TGTGCTAGCAGTCCGTTGCTGGGAACCTACGAGCAGTACTTC. The V call is TRBV7-7, the J call TRBJ2-7; D remains ambiguous. The CDR3 runs 14 residues. CDR1 SSHAT and CDR2 FNYEAQ come from the germline V gene (reference sequence). Full variable domain (missing parts from reference TRBV7-7 and TRBJ2-7): GAGVSQSPRYKVTKRGQDVTLRCDPISSHATLYWYQQALGQGPEFLTYFNYEAQPDKSGLPSDRFSAERPEGSISTLTIQRTEQRDSAMYRCASSPLLGTYEQYFGPGTRLTVT.

This clone has ten or more counts. This sequence joins TRBV5-6 and TRBJ1-5; TRBD1 might be the D (6 bases). There are 15 residues in the CDR3. The V end was cut by 3 bases, the J end by 5 bases, with 15 bases between. The germline CDR1 and CDR2 sequences are SGHDT and YYEEEE. DNA for the CDR3: TGTGCCAGCAGCTCCTCAGGCGGGGGCGATCAGCCCCAGCATTTT. Amino acids: CASSSSGGGDQPQHF.

This clone was seen more than once but under ten times. The V gene is TRBV12-3 or TRBV12-4, the J gene TRBJ1-2; TRBD1 matches at 7 bases. The J segment lost 5 bases and the V segment lost 6 bases, leaving 12 bases of the junction unmatched. CDR3 length: 15 amino acids. CDR3 loop: CASSKIQGMGYGYTF. In DNA, the CDR3 is TGTGCCAGCAGCAAAATACAGGGGATGGGGTATGGCTACACCTTC.